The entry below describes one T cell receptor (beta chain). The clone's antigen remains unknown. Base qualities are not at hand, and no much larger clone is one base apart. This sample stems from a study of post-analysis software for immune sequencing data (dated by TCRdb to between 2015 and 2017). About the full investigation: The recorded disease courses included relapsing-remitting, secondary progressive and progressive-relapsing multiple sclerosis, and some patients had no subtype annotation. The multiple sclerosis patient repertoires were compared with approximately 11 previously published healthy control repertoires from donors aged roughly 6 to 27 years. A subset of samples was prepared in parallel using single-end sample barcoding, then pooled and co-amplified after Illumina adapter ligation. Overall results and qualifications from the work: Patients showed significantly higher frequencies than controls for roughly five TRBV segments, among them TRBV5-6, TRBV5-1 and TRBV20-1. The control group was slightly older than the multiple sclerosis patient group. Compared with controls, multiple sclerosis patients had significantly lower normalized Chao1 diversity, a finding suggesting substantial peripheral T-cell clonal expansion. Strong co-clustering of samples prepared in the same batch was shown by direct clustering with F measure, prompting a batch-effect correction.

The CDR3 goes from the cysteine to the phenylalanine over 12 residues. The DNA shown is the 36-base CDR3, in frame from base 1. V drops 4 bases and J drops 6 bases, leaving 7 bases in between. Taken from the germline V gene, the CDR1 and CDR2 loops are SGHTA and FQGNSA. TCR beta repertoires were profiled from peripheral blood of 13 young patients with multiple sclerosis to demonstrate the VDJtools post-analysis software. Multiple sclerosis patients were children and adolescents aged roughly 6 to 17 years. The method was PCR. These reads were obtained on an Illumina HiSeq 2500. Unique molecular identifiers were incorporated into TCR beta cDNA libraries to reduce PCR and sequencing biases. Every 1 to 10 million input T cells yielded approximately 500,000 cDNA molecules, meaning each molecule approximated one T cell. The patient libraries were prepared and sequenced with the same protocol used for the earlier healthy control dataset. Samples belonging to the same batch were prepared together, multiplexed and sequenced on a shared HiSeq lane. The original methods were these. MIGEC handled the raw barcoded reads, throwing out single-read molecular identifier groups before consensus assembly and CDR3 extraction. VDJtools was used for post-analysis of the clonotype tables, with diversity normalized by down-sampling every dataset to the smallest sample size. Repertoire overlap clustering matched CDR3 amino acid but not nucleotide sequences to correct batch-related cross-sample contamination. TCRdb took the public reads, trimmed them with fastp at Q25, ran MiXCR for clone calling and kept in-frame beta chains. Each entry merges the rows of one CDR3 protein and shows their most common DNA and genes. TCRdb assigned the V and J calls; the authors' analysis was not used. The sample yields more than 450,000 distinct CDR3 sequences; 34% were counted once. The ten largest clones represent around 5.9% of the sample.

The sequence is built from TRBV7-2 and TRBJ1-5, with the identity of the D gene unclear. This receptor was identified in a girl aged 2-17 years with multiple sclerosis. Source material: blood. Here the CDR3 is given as CASSSRGQPQHF. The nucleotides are TGTGCCAGCAGCTCACGGGGTCAGCCCCAGCATTTT.